These T cell receptor beta chains were read from a single sample in a study of blood T cell repertoires in COVID-19. Measured with immunoSEQ multiplex PCR; TCRdb has only the in-frame clones, and not every one. Of about 210,000 clones listed, approximately 80% are singletons. What was sequenced was PBMCs or T cells enriched from blood (not recorded which). The receptors come from a man aged 30 to 39 with acute COVID-19. CDR3s leave out the opening cysteine and the closing phenylalanine or tryptophan. The order of the fields is V gene, CDR3 protein.

>TRBV19
ASSIGGGGDNQPQH
>TRBV28
ASSPLPGLVIQTQY
>TRBV7-9
ASSSDRGSEKLF
>TRBV27
ASMGGVSYEQY
>TRBV2
ASSEEWVGQHEQF
>TRBV5-1
ASSLDTSGYQETQY
>TRBV11-3
ASSNHRGGTQY
>TRBV7-9
ASSSGLAGTDTQY
>TRBV7-9
ASSPRELPYNGQY
>TRBV4-2
ASSQSGQESSYNSPLH
>TRBV9
ASSVKAGVQETQY
>TRBV19
ASSAGTVNTEAF
>TRBV13
ASSLGGGFSYEQY
>TRBV11-2
ASSFDRLSKTQY
>TRBV5-6
ASNSLRAEISGNTIY
>TRBV28
ASSRTGANSPLH
>TRBV10-2
ASMDSSETQY
>TRBV11-2
ASSLVRPGGAGNTIY
>TRBV2
ASSGGTGASGANVLT
>TRBV7-9
ASSSRTGGAGETQY
>TRBV10-3
AISQGLVNEQF
>TRBV6-5
ASRGRALSGTEAF
>TRBV28
ATDGGAGEKLF
>TRBV27
ASSQLPRGTEAF
>TRBV30
AWKRESHYGYT
>TRBV27
ASSPTGRLGYT
>TRBV6-5
ASSSTTLNTEAF
>TRBV6-5
ASSQRSGTGNTIY
>TRBV27
ASSSNTGRHGYT
>TRBV18
ASSPPGGSNGNTIY
>TRBV9
ASSVLAGGMFEQF
>TRBV6-5
ASSYGPNTEAF
>TRBV5-1
ASSLSSGGSKDEQF
>TRBV3-1/TRBV3-2
ASSQGSTQY
>TRBV12-3/TRBV12-4
ASSLRQSDGYT
>TRBV6-5
ASSSPRLQETQY
>TRBV7-2
ASSKDRGLVETQY
>TRBV28
ASSLFGGREETQY
>TRBV19
ASSTLPGQGRPEAF
>TRBV12-5
ASGVQIQETQY
>TRBV28
ASRSRGGTDTQY
>TRBV19
ASSNRAGELF